This entry lists 12 T cell receptor beta chains sequenced from one sample in a study of blood T cells in healthy people across ages. Combining a sample-barcoded 5' primer with a J-beta primer mix, a second PCR ran for roughly 7 to 11 cycles. TCRdb re-analysed the 5' RACE reads in MiXCR, keeping a single row per CDR3 protein. There are about 1,500,000 distinct CDR3 sequences in the sample; roughly 45% occur only once, and 6.5% to 10% lies in the top ten. The sequenced sample consisted of blood. These receptors were taken from a young woman in good health.

V is TRBV4-1 and J is TRBJ2-7, with a tentative D call TRBD2 (6 bases). The germline V and J ends were trimmed by 0 bases and 0 bases, with 12 bases remaining between them. The CDR3 is 16 amino acids. Germline loops: CDR1 MGHRA, CDR2 YSYEKL. The CDR3 nucleotides are TGCGCCAGCAGCCAAGATTCGGGGGAAAGCTCCTACGAGCAGTACTTC. It is translated as CASSQDSGESSYEQYF.

Points on this clonotype: A single base separates this from a much larger clone, so it may be a read error. The chain couples TRBV12-3 or TRBV12-4 to TRBJ2-3, with D perhaps matching TRBD2 (5 bases). There are 11 residues in the CDR3. Trimming pared 10 bases from V and 1 base from J, leaving 6 bases between. The CDR3 sequence: CATGGTDTQYF. The CDR3 DNA sequence: TGTGCCACCGGGGGCACAGATACGCAGTATTTT.

The CDR3: CASRSSGNSNSPLHF. The DNA of the CDR3 is TGTGCCAGCCGGAGTTCAGGGAATAGTAATTCACCCCTCCACTTT. The gene calls are TRBV2 and TRBJ1-6; weak D call: TRBD1 (5 bases). Trimming stripped 8 bases from V and 6 bases from J, with 17 bases between. Germline lookup yields CDR1 SNHLY and CDR2 FYNNEI. The CDR3 has 15 amino acids.

This clonotype was seen only a few times. This chain joins TRBV4-1 and TRBJ1-2; 10 nucleotides match TRBD1. With V trimmed by 0 bases and J by 5 bases, 9 bases remained unmatched. Germline loops: CDR1 MGHRA, CDR2 YSYEKL. This CDR3 is 17 amino acids long. In DNA, the CDR3 is TGCGCCAGCAGCCAAGAGTCCGGGACAGGGGCTTCATATGGCTACACCTTC. Its protein product is CASSQESGTGASYGYTF.

The rearrangement uses TRBV20-1 and TRBJ2-1; 9 bases are shared with TRBD2. CDR1 and CDR2 from the germline V gene are DFQATT and SNEGSKA (reference sequence). This CDR3 comprises 17 residues. Trimming removed 5 bases from V and 0 bases from J; junction bases left unmatched: 11. CDR3 residues: CSARALAGFGSYNEQFF. In nucleotides, the CDR3 is TGCAGTGCTCGAGCTCTAGCGGGATTCGGCTCCTACAATGAGCAGTTCTTC.

The chain recombines TRBV6-1 with TRBJ1-3; D not resolved. With 3 bases removed from V and 4 bases from J, the gap between germline ends came to 10 bases. The germline V gene has CDR1 MNHNS and CDR2 SASEGT. CDR3 length equals 14 residues. The CDR3 region has the DNA TGTGCCAGCAGTGACCCGTGGGTCGGAAACACCATATATTTT. Translation gives CASSDPWVGNTIYF.

This clonotype showed up just a few times. The CDR3 DNA reads TGTGCCAGCAGTAAAGGGAGGAGATCCGCAACTAATGAAAAACTGTTTTTT. Its protein is CASSKGRRSATNEKLFF. The chain is built from TRBV21-1 and TRBJ1-4. TRBV21-1 is given as a pseudogene. There are 17 residues in the CDR3.

In its sample, this clonotype was seen many times. The chain has TRBV12-3 or TRBV12-4 and TRBJ2-5; D is uncertain. Trimming took 6 bases from V and 2 from J, leaving 10 bases between them. This CDR3 is 13 amino acids long. CDR3 sequence: CASRGLGQETQYF. CDR3 sequence (DNA): TGTGCCAGCAGGGGCCTTGGGCAAGAGACCCAGTACTTC.

The gene calls are TRBV27 and TRBJ2-1; D gene uncertain. Near its end, the DNA agrees better with TRBJ2-7, so the J call may be wrong. CDR1 and CDR2 from the germline V gene are MNHEY and SMNVEV (reference sequence). The CDR3 is 14 residues long. DNA of the CDR3: TGTGCCAGCAACACTGAGAGCTCCTACAATGAGCAGTACTTC. Translated, it gives CASNTESSYNEQYF.

The CDR3 loop reads CSARASGINTGELFF. The CDR3 bases are TGCAGTGCTAGAGCTAGCGGAATCAACACCGGGGAGCTGTTTTTT. This chain connects TRBV20-1 to TRBJ2-2; 7 nucleotides line up with TRBD2. V lost 1 base and J lost 2; bases outside the gene matches: 4. This CDR3 has 15 residues. Per the germline V gene, CDR1 is DFQATT and CDR2 is SNEGSKA (reference sequence).

This rearrangement joins TRBV28 to TRBJ2-7; D not resolved. The length of the CDR3 is 19 residues. Trimming pared 3 bases from V and 3 bases from J, leaving 27 bases between. From germline, CDR1 is MDHEN and CDR2 SYDVKM. The CDR3 reads CASSLGFGPLSEGDYEQYF. The CDR3 nucleotides read TGTGCCAGCAGTTTGGGATTTGGCCCACTCTCCGAAGGAGACTACGAGCAGTACTTC.

V is TRBV12-3 or TRBV12-4 and J is TRBJ1-1; D gene unclear. The CDR3 runs to 15 residues. The V gene lost 2 bases and the J gene lost 0 bases, with 10 bases spanning the gap. The CDR3: CASSLTEGMNTEAFF. CDR3 nucleotides: TGTGCCAGCAGTTTAACCGAGGGCATGAACACTGAAGCTTTCTTT.